The sequence of this T cell receptor (beta chain) was determined in a study of T cells after yellow fever vaccination. About the research overall: SMART-Seq v4 Ultra Low Input served to prepare low-cell-number fractions.

Conversion of TCR transcripts into cDNA relied on 5'RACE template switching, which added a universal primer site and UMIs. TCRdb analysed the 5' RACE reads with MiXCR anew, one entry per CDR3 protein. The sample consists of some 120,000 distinct CDR3 sequences, approximately 16% of them appearing once. With 5 bases removed from V and 0 bases from J, the gap between germline ends came to 11 bases. CDR3 length equals 14 residues. Germline V gives CDR1 DFQATT, CDR2 SNEGSKA (reference sequence). Worth noting for this clonotype: The antigen is not known.

Study-wide results and limits: The booster response re-showed most primary clones: about 96% CD4, around 85% CD8. It was the secondary response that reached its peak faster, day 5 versus 15, but it was weaker.

This sequence joins TRBV20-1 and TRBJ2-4, with a possible D match to TRBD1 (6 bases). The specimen was CD8+ T cells sorted from PBMCs, collected 5 days after the yellow fever booster vaccination. The receptor was derived from a man younger than 35 who received the YFV17D yellow fever vaccine. The CDR3 sequence is CSADGQLAKNIQYF. The CDR3 bases are TGCAGTGCTGACGGACAGTTAGCCAAAAACATTCAGTACTTC.